This T cell receptor (beta chain) derives from a study of Tregs in tolerant kidney transplant recipients. Unstimulated regulatory T cells (CD4+CD25+CD127-), CD4+CD25- non-regulatory cells, CD4 and CD8 cells were FACS-sorted from thawed PBMCs. Data came from immunoSEQ multiplex PCR; TCRdb stores just in-frame clones and leaves some out. Of under 100,000 clones listed, more than 80% are singletons. The CDR3 length is 18 residues. CDR1 and CDR2 from the germline V gene are LNHNV and YYDKDF (reference sequence). Trimming removed 5 bases from V and 4 bases from J; junction bases left unmatched: 15. This TCR derives from a human donor in good health. The sample taken for sequencing was CD8+ T cells from blood. The V call is TRBV15, the J call TRBJ2-1; 9 nucleotides match TRBD1. The CDR3 DNA follows: TGTGCCACCAGCGGGGGGTACTCACAGGGGGCGTTTTACAATGAGCAGTTCTTC. Amino acids: CATSGGYSQGAFYNEQFF.